This TCR beta chain was observed in a study of shared clonotypes between healthy human individuals. Germline V CDR1 and CDR2: SGHRS, YFSETQ. There are 14 residues in the CDR3. The V end was cut by 7 bases, the J end by 4 bases, with 17 bases between. This table comes from immunoSEQ multiplex PCR, and its TCRdb copy is limited to in-frame clones, with some not included. The sample has approximately 2,000,000 clones; 85% to 95% are singletons. Splitting the CD4+ cells yielded a CD45RA+ naive subset and a CD45RA-negative memory subset. This sequence joins TRBV5-1 and TRBJ2-5; D not certain. Sequencing used naive CD4+ T cells from PBMCs. Sample subset: CD45RA+ positively selected. The sequence came from a man aged 18 to 30 in good health. Some clones in this sample may be carry-over from other donors' samples. Here the CDR3 DNA reads TGCGCCAGCGATTCCCTGATCAGTGGAGAGACCCAGTACTTC. It yields the protein CASDSLISGETQYF. Using reference TRBV5-1 and TRBJ2-5 for the parts outside the CDR3, the full variable domain is KAGVTQTPRYLIKTRGQQVTLSCSPISGHRSVSWYQQTPGQGLQFLFEYFSETQRNKGNFPGRFSGRQFSNSRSEMNVSTLELGDSALYLCASDSLISGETQYFGPGTRLLVL.